This T cell receptor beta chain was found in a study of cytomegalovirus exposure and HLA in healthy donors. Points from the study as a whole: Sequencing likely caused a cluster of highly shared sequence variants.

Germline values: CDR1 SGHVS, CDR2 FQNEAQ. Trimming took 5 bases from V and 3 from J, leaving 13 bases between them. The CDR3 has 15 residues. PCR amplification relied on 60 Vbeta primers (plus 13 Jbeta primers). Generated by immunoSEQ multiplex PCR, the TCRdb table keeps only in-frame clones and is missing some. There are roughly 120,000 clones in the sample; about 80% occur only once, and over 10% lies in the top ten. Worth noting for this clone: Antigen unknown.

The source is a man younger than 40 in good health and CMV-seropositive. The material sequenced was PBMCs. V and J are TRBV7-8 and TRBJ1-4; D not resolved. DNA for the CDR3: TGTGCCAGCAGCCTTACCCCACAGCCTAATGAAAAACTGTTTTTT. Translation gives CASSLTPQPNEKLFF.